This entry lists 19 T cell receptor beta chains sequenced from one sample in a study of sequential checkpoint blockade in melanoma. Using immunoSEQ multiplex PCR, the repertoire was profiled, and TCRdb retains in-frame clones only, with some absent. This table has some 40,000 clones, roughly 32% appearing once. The treatment here: randomized to nivolumab then ipilimumab (arm A) or the reverse (arm B). The source was tumor tissue (inferred from file names), collected from a patient given nivolumab and ipilimumab in sequence. These receptors were obtained from a human donor with melanoma.

The gene calls are TRBV7-4 and TRBJ2-3; D is ambiguous. This CDR3 has 13 residues. Germline lookup yields CDR1 SGHVT and CDR2 SQSDAQ. V dropped 1 base and J dropped 10 bases, with 12 bases sitting between them. The CDR3 is CASSLDIGAAQYF. CDR3 bases: TGTGCCAGCAGCTTAGACATCGGTGCCGCGCAGTATTTT.

This rearrangement joins TRBV11-3 to TRBJ2-7, with TRBD1 matching 10 bases. Per germline, CDR1 SGHNT and CDR2 YENEEA. Trimming cost V 6 bases and J 5 bases; bases outside gene matches: 7. This CDR3 contains 14 residues. The CDR3 sequence is CASSTGTGVNEQYF. The CDR3 nucleotides are TGTGCCAGCAGTACCGGGACAGGGGTGAACGAGCAGTACTTC. The whole variable domain, remainder taken from reference TRBV11-3 and TRBJ2-7, is EAGVVQSPRYKIIEKKQPVAFWCNPISGHNTLYWYLQNLGQGPELLIRYENEEAVDDSQLPKDRFSAERLKGVDSTLKIQPAELGDSAVYLCASSTGTGVNEQYFGPGTRLTVT.

This clone was found a few times. The V and J genes are TRBV11-3 and TRBJ1-2; the D is unclear. CDR1 and CDR2 (germline): SGHNT, YENEEA. V lost 1 base and J lost 4, with 19 bases in between. The CDR3 consists of 17 residues. The CDR3 here is CASSLGSVGLHSYGYTF. DNA of the CDR3: TGTGCCAGCAGCTTAGGATCCGTAGGCTTACACAGCTATGGCTACACCTTC.

The chain's CDR3 is CAWSRTSDTQYF. The CDR3 DNA reads TGTGCCTGGAGTCGGACTTCAGATACGCAGTATTTT. The gene calls are TRBV30 and TRBJ2-3, with D maybe TRBD2 (5 bases). Trimming took 2 bases from V and 4 from J, leaving 7 bases between them. Germline V gene lookup returns CDR1 GTSNPN and CDR2 SVGIG (reference sequence). The CDR3 extends over 12 amino acids.

The chain links TRBV30 to TRBJ2-1, with D possibly matching TRBD1 (6 bases). The germline gives CDR1 GTSNPN, CDR2 SVGIG (reference sequence). Trimming left V 3 bases short and J 7 bases short, with 10 bases between. This CDR3 is 12 amino acids long. The CDR3 DNA reads as TGTGCCTGGAGCGCGGACAGTAATGAGCAGTTCTTC. This translates into CAWSADSNEQFF.

This clone was detected only a few times. V gene TRBV6-8 combines with J gene TRBJ2-5, with a tentative D call TRBD1 (7 bases). Germline assignment: CDR1 MNHGY and CDR2 SAAAGT. Deletions cut 0 bases from V and 5 bases from J, with 16 bases between. The CDR3 length is 16 residues. The CDR3 DNA follows: TGTGCCAGCAGTTACTCCCGCGGGACAGAGTACGAGACCCAGTACTTC. Translated, it gives CASSYSRGTEYETQYF.

The chain employs TRBV19 and TRBJ2-7, with 8 bases aligning to TRBD1. Looked up from germline, CDR1 is LNHDA and CDR2 is SQIVND (reference sequence). V gave up 9 bases and J gave up 1 base; unmatched junction bases: 11. The CDR3 runs 15 residues. CDR3 region: CASGQGGLGSYEQYF. The CDR3 DNA reads TGTGCCAGCGGACAGGGAGGTCTTGGGTCCTACGAGCAGTACTTC.

The chain couples TRBV19 to TRBJ1-4, with TRBD1 matching 10 bases. The germline V gene has CDR1 LNHDA and CDR2 SQIVND (reference sequence). The trim removed 4 bases at V and 3 bases at J, leaving 8 bases unmatched. This CDR3 has 17 residues. CDR3 sequence reads: CASSNPGQGLANEKLFF. The CDR3 DNA sequence: TGTGCCAGTAGTAATCCGGGACAGGGGTTAGCTAATGAAAAACTGTTTTTT.

This chain connects TRBV19 to TRBJ1-2; D is undetermined. Trimming shortened V by 5 bases and J by 2 bases, and 9 bases separated the two germline ends. This CDR3 region has 13 residues. The germline gives CDR1 LNHDA, CDR2 SQIVND (reference sequence). CDR3 DNA sequence: TGTGCCAGTAGTGCCAACCTGAACTATGGCTACACCTTC. Its translation: CASSANLNYGYTF.

This clone was observed a single time. The chain is built from TRBV30 and TRBJ2-1; D unclear. The CDR3 spans 11 residues. Germline V gene sequence: CDR1 GTSNPN, CDR2 SVGIG (reference sequence). V was cut by 2 bases and J by 9 bases, with 8 bases left in between. The CDR3 DNA reads TGTGCCTGGAGTAGAACGAGTGAGCAGTTCTTC. It is translated as CAWSRTSEQFF.

This clone has more than one count but fewer than ten. The V gene is TRBV6-8, the J gene TRBJ2-7; 8 nucleotides line up with TRBD2. CDR1 and CDR2 (germline): MNHGY, SAAAGT. The CDR3 contains 16 residues. V lost 2 bases and J lost 1; bases outside the gene matches: 7. The CDR3 is CASSYVGSGASYEQYF. The DNA of the CDR3 is TGTGCCAGCAGTTACGTCGGTAGCGGGGCATCCTACGAGCAGTACTTC.

The rearrangement uses TRBV28 and TRBJ1-1; 9 bases align to TRBD1. The V gene's germline CDR1 is MDHEN and CDR2 SYDVKM. The trim removed 4 bases at V and 3 bases at J, leaving 6 bases unmatched. The CDR3 is 15 residues long. CDR3 coding DNA: TGTGCCAGCAGTTCTCCCACAGGGGGCTACACTGAAGCTTTCTTT. It translates to CASSSPTGGYTEAFF.

A few counts support this clone. This chain uses TRBV23-1 with TRBJ1-1; no definite D call. TRBV23-1 is filed as an ORF, its function uncertain. V was clipped by 6 bases and J by 3 bases, with 11 bases between them. The length of the CDR3 is 13 residues. The chain's CDR3 is CASSQGSDTEAFF. The DNA of the CDR3 is TGCGCCAGCAGCCAAGGGAGTGACACTGAAGCTTTCTTT.

The chain couples TRBV6-8 to TRBJ1-1; 7 bases align to TRBD1. Trimming took 6 bases from V and 1 from J; bases not matched to a gene: 5. The length of the CDR3 is 14 residues. The germline gives CDR1 MNHGY, CDR2 SAAAGT. CDR3 coding DNA: TGTGCCAGCAGGCCTGGGACAGCGAACACTGAAGCTTTCTTT. As protein: CASRPGTANTEAFF.

This chain connects TRBV27 to TRBJ1-5, with 10 nucleotides matching TRBD1. Germline CDR1 MNHEY, CDR2 SMNVEV (reference sequence). The CDR3 spans 15 residues. V was clipped by 5 bases and J by 5 bases; unmatched bases: 6. The CDR3, as DNA: TGTGCCAGCAGTAGGGGACAGGGGTTAGATCAGCCCCAGCATTTT. It specifies CASSRGQGLDQPQHF.

The chain recombines TRBV6-8 with TRBJ2-1; 8 nucleotides align to TRBD1. CDR3 length: 12 residues. Trimming cost V 10 bases and J 6 bases; bases outside gene matches: 5. Germline CDR1 is MNHGY and CDR2 is SAAAGT. The CDR3 spells CATGQGINEQFF. CDR3 sequence (DNA): TGTGCCACAGGACAGGGAATCAATGAGCAGTTCTTC.

This clone was seen repeatedly, ten times or more. This chain links TRBV6-8 with TRBJ1-2; maybe TRBD1 (5 bases). V was shortened by 0 bases and J by 7 bases, with 12 bases between the two germline ends. Germline CDR1 is MNHGY and CDR2 is SAAAGT. The CDR3 runs 14 residues. CDR3 loop: CASSYSSGRGGYTF. CDR3 DNA: TGTGCCAGCAGTTACTCGTCGGGGAGGGGTGGCTACACCTTC.

Only a few counts were recorded for this clone. The rearrangement uses TRBV11-3 and TRBJ2-1; perhaps TRBD2 as D (6 bases). CDR3 length equals 15 residues. The V and J ends lost 3 bases and 6 bases respectively, with 15 bases between them. Germline V CDR1 and CDR2: SGHNT, YENEEA. This CDR3 reads CASSLAGILSNEQFF. CDR3 DNA: TGTGCCAGCAGCTTGGCGGGGATTTTATCCAATGAGCAGTTCTTC.

This clone was observed a handful of times. V is TRBV28 and J is TRBJ2-7; possible D gene TRBD1, 5 bases. V was cut by 7 bases and J by 9 bases, with 19 bases left in between. This CDR3 comprises 13 residues. Germline V gives CDR1 MDHEN, CDR2 SYDVKM. The CDR3 loop is CASKQAQGLGQYF. DNA for the CDR3: TGTGCCAGCAAACAGGCCCAAGGATTGGGGCAGTACTTC.